This TCR beta chain was retrieved from a study of T cells after yellow fever vaccination. Study-level results: The bulk population could contribute abundant contaminating clonotypes to FACS-sorted repertoires. Some clonotypes, a small share, were shared between CD4 and CD8 compartments. In post-booster samples, most primary-vaccination clones reappeared (just under 98% CD4, about 91% CD8).

A single record per CDR3 protein comes from TCRdb applying MiXCR to the 5' RACE reads. The table records 25,000 to 30,000 distinct CDR3 sequences, about 5% of them present only once. Trimming stripped 4 bases from V and 3 bases from J, with 13 bases between. Looked up from germline, CDR1 is LNHNV and CDR2 is YYDKDF (reference sequence). The CDR3 loop spans 14 amino acids. This clonotype was recorded at least ten times. What it binds is not known. This TCR was sampled from a young man who received the YFV17D yellow fever vaccine. The chain is built from TRBV15 and TRBJ2-7; D unclear. The specimen was CD8+ T cells sorted from PBMCs, collected 10 days after the yellow fever booster vaccination. The CDR3 is CATSKDRPFYEQYF. Written as DNA, the CDR3 is TGTGCCACCAGCAAAGACCGACCCTTCTACGAGCAGTACTTC. The complete variable domain, with remaining parts taken from reference TRBV15 and TRBJ2-7, reads DAMVIQNPRYQVTQFGKPVTLSCSQTLNHNVMYWYQQKSSQAPKLLFHYYDKDFNNEADTPDNFQSRRPNTSFCFLDIRSPGLGDTAMYLCATSKDRPFYEQYFGPGTRLTVT.